This entry concerns a single TCR beta chain. The antigen is undetermined. According to the study, genomic DNA was the template for TCR beta VDJ and CDR3 profiling. TCRdb processed the reads anew with MiXCR; each CDR3 protein has one entry. The sample comprises 200,000 or so distinct CDR3 sequences, less than 75% of which are singletons, and around 58% rests with the top ten. This sample was taken from a study of CD8+CD57+ T cells in acquired aplastic anemia. About the study: Sorted CD4+ and CD8+ cells gave an average of around 3 ug of DNA. Findings of the study overall: Between patients and controls, roughly 29 CD8+ CDR3 sequences were found in common. Statistical testing detected no significant gap in CD8+ Simpson's diversity between patients and controls.

Patients sequenced had flow cytometry evidence of CD8+CD57+ cell expansion. Deletions cut 8 bases from V and 5 bases from J, with 14 bases between. From germline, CDR1 is SNHLY and CDR2 FYNNEI. There are 13 residues in the CDR3. The sequencing sample was made of sorted CD4+, CD8+, or CD8+CD57+ T cells (not recorded which) from PBMCs. This receptor was identified in a human donor with aplastic anemia. The J gene is TRBJ2-3, the V gene TRBV2; D assignment may be TRBD1 or TRBD2 (5 bases each). CDR3 nucleotide sequence: TGTGCCAGCGGTCGTGGGGGAAGAGATACGCAGTATTTT. Amino acid sequence: CASGRGGRDTQYF.